These T cell receptor beta chains were read from a single sample in a study of Graves' ophthalmopathy and Graves' hyperthyroidism. A single record per CDR3 protein comes from TCRdb applying MiXCR to the multiplex PCR reads. Found here are hundreds of thousands of distinct CDR3 sequences, roughly 40% of them singletons; the top ten hold approximately 43%. The source material was peripheral blood. These receptors all come from an adult man with Graves' ophthalmopathy. The CDR3 runs from the conserved cysteine through the conserved F or W. The D gene is left open where the match is weak. Not all rows give a size; the values are once, few, many and, for expanded clones, a class.

clone_size,d_call,j_call,v_call,cdr3_nt,cdr3_aa
NA,NA,TRBJ2-3,TRBV6-2/TRBV6-3,TGTGCCAGCAGTTCCACAGGGAAAGCCACAGATACGCAGTATTTT,CASSSTGKATDTQYF
many,TRBD1,TRBJ1-3,TRBV7-2,TGTGCCAGCAGCCGGGACAGCTCGAGCTCTGGAAACACCATATATTTT,CASSRDSSSSGNTIYF
NA,TRBD1,TRBJ2-3,TRBV7-9,TGTGCCAGCAGGACAGGGGGCGAAGATACGCAGTATTTT,CASRTGGEDTQYF
NA,NA,TRBJ2-2,TRBV20-1,TGCAGTGCTAGAGCCCTCCCAGGGGGGTTAGGGACCGGGGAGCTGTTTTTT,CSARALPGGLGTGELFF
few,NA,TRBJ1-4,TRBV5-1,TGCGCCAGCAGCCCGGACGGTTCAACTAATGAAAAACTGTTTTTT,CASSPDGSTNEKLFF
few,TRBD1,TRBJ1-5,TRBV6-8,TGTGCCAGCAGATCCCGGGACAGAACTAGCAATCAGCCCCAGCATTTT,CASRSRDRTSNQPQHF
NA,NA,TRBJ2-7,TRBV19,TGTGCCAGTAGTATTTTACAGGGTAACGAGCAGTACTTC,CASSILQGNEQYF
NA,NA,TRBJ2-7,TRBV7-9,TGTGCCAGCAGCTCCTACAACAATCCCTACGAGCAGTACTTC,CASSSYNNPYEQYF
NA,NA,TRBJ1-5,TRBV10-3,TGTGCCAGCAGTTCGGGGGGGACATATAATCAGCCCCAGCATTTT,CASSSGGTYNQPQHF
NA,TRBD1,TRBJ2-6,TRBV29-1,TGCAGCGTTAGGACAGGGGTCTCTGGGGCCAACGTCCTGACTTTC,CSVRTGVSGANVLTF
few,NA,TRBJ1-4,TRBV7-8,TGTGCCAGCACCCTCACCCTAGTTGGGGGGGCGGAGGAAAAACTGTTTTTT,CASTLTLVGGAEEKLFF
NA,NA,TRBJ2-2,TRBV25-1,TGTGCCAGCAGACTAGGGGGCACCGGGGAGCTGTTTTTT,CASRLGGTGELFF
few,NA,TRBJ2-2,TRBV29-1,TGCAGCGTTGAAACACAGGGTCGAAACACCGGGGAGCTGTTTTTT,CSVETQGRNTGELFF
NA,NA,TRBJ2-2,TRBV2,TGTGCCAGCAGTTTGGGACACCCCGCGGAGCCTTACACCGGGGAGCTGTTTTTT,CASSLGHPAEPYTGELFF
NA,TRBD1,TRBJ2-5,TRBV9,TGTGCCAGCAGCTCATACAGGGGCCAAGAGACCCAGTACTTC,CASSSYRGQETQYF
NA,NA,TRBJ2-5,TRBV7-2,TGTGCCAGCAGACCCGCTAGCTTATCTGATACCCAGTACTTC,CASRPASLSDTQYF
once,NA,TRBJ1-3,TRBV7-9,TGTGCCAGCAGCTCCTTCGTGAACACCATATATTTT,CASSSFVNTIYF